A single sample is the source of the 29 T cell receptor beta chains below, sequenced in a study of vaccination effects on CD4 cells after COVID-19. Expansion with viral peptide pools was applied to antigen-specific CD4+ T cells by the ViraFEST assay prior to sequencing. Having been cultured for 9 to 11 days, the cells underwent CD4+ T cell isolation. This table comes from immunoSEQ multiplex PCR, and its TCRdb copy is limited to in-frame clones, with some not included. The sample lists 20,000 to 25,000 clones; around 72% were seen once. Their cognate antigens are unknown. The source material was CD4+ T cells from PBMCs cultured with HCoV-229E spike peptides, sampled before COVID-19 vaccination. These receptors originate from a human donor who received a COVID-19 vaccine.

This clone was counted between two and nine times. The CDR3 bases are TGTGCCAGCAGGTACAGGGGAATGAACACTGAAGCTTTCTTT. This encodes CASRYRGMNTEAFF. J is TRBJ1-1 and V is TRBV7-9, with 7 positions matching TRBD1. CDR3 length: 14 residues. The V gene end was trimmed by 6 bases and the J gene end by 0 bases; junction bases not matched to a gene: 4. CDR1 SEHNR and CDR2 FQNEAQ come from the germline V gene (reference sequence).

The chain employs TRBV7-9 and TRBJ2-6; tentatively, D is TRBD1 or TRBD2 (5 bases each). This CDR3 region has 15 residues. Trimming stripped 4 bases from V and 0 bases from J, with 7 bases between. Looked up from germline, CDR1 is SEHNR and CDR2 is FQNEAQ (reference sequence). The CDR3 loop is CASSYGGSGANVLTF. In DNA form, the CDR3 reads TGTGCCAGCAGCTATGGGGGCTCTGGGGCCAACGTCCTGACTTTC.

The chain uses TRBV18 and TRBJ2-3; 8 nucleotides align to TRBD2. Trimming cost V 2 bases and J 4 bases; bases outside gene matches: 2. Per the germline V gene, CDR1 is KGHSH and CDR2 is LQKENI. The CDR3 covers 14 residues. CDR3 nucleotides: TGTGCCAGCTCACCAATTAGCGGGGCAGATACGCAGTATTTT. Residues: CASSPISGADTQYF. Variable domain in full (rest from reference TRBV18 and TRBJ2-3): NAGVMQNPRHLVRRRGQEARLRCSPMKGHSHVYWYRQLPEEGLKFMVYLQKENIIDESGMPKERFSAEFPKEGPSILRIQQVVRGDSAAYFCASSPISGADTQYFGPGTRLTVL.

This chain joins TRBV5-1 and TRBJ1-1; D is unresolved. Germline CDR1 is SGHRS and CDR2 is YFSETQ. This CDR3 region has 13 residues. V was trimmed by 0 bases and J by 1 base, leaving 4 bases between them. The CDR3 here is CASSLEQNTEAFF. The DNA of the CDR3 is TGCGCCAGCAGCTTGGAACAGAACACTGAAGCTTTCTTT.

The J gene is TRBJ2-7, the V gene TRBV4-1; 9 nucleotides agree with TRBD1. Per germline, CDR1 MGHRA and CDR2 YSYEKL. Trimming removed 4 bases from V and 5 bases from J; junction bases left unmatched: 6. The CDR3 covers 14 residues. CDR3 bases: TGCGCCAGCAGCCCAACGGGACAGGGCGACGAGCAGTACTTC. This encodes CASSPTGQGDEQYF.

V usage is TRBV4-1 and J usage is TRBJ2-7, with a possible D match to TRBD1 (6 bases). The ends were cut back, 4 bases at V and 6 bases at J, with 19 bases in the middle. CDR1 and CDR2 (germline): MGHRA, YSYEKL. The CDR3 consists of 15 residues. The CDR3 nucleotides read TGCGCCAGCAGCCTCAAACAGGGTAGAGACTCCGAGCAGTACTTC. Translating gives CASSLKQGRDSEQYF.

CDR3 nucleotides: TGTGCCAGCAGCCTCGGACAGCCGACCCCTGGAGATACGCAGTATTTT. This gives the protein CASSLGQPTPGDTQYF. This chain joins TRBV7-9 and TRBJ2-3; D is possibly TRBD1 (6 bases). This CDR3 contains 16 residues. V was shortened by 5 bases and J by 5 bases, with 20 bases between the two germline ends. In germline, CDR1 is SEHNR, CDR2 FQNEAQ (reference sequence).

The chain carries TRBV9 and TRBJ2-3; TRBD2 aligns across 9 bases. After removal of 1 base from V and 1 base from J, the junction contained 4 bases not matched to a gene. CDR3 length: 16 residues. CDR1 and CDR2 (germline): SGDLS, YYNGEE. The CDR3 region has the DNA TGTGCCAGCAGCGTAATGGCTAGCGGGGGCACAGATACGCAGTATTTT. Amino acid sequence: CASSVMASGGTDTQYF.

The chain has TRBV6-5 and TRBJ2-3; D is undetermined. Looked up from germline, CDR1 is MNHEY and CDR2 is SVGAGI. The CDR3 totals 15 residues. Trimming left V 0 bases short and J 2 bases short, with 9 bases between. DNA of the CDR3: TGTGCCAGCAGTTACTCGAGTACAAACACAGATACGCAGTATTTT. Translation gives CASSYSSTNTDTQYF.

The rearrangement joins TRBV2 to TRBJ2-7, with D tentatively TRBD1 (6 bases). V lost 8 bases to trimming and J lost 3 bases, with 11 bases between them. Per germline, CDR1 SNHLY and CDR2 FYNNEI. This CDR3 has 12 amino acids. As DNA, the CDR3 is TGTGCCAGCCTTCCGGACAGCTACGAGCAGTACTTC. This encodes CASLPDSYEQYF.

The sample holds one count of this clone. The V and J genes are TRBV5-1 and TRBJ1-1, with D possibly matching TRBD1 (6 bases). V dropped 0 bases and J dropped 11 bases, with 14 bases sitting between them. Per germline, CDR1 SGHRS and CDR2 YFSETQ. There are 13 residues in the CDR3. The CDR3 nucleotides read TGCGCCAGCAGCTTGGCCTTGAGAGGACAGGCTTTCTTT. It is translated as CASSLALRGQAFF.

The genes are TRBV3-1 (or the pseudogene TRBV3-2) and TRBJ1-2; D not certain. The CDR3 runs to 16 residues. V dropped 1 base and J dropped 6 bases, with 18 bases sitting between them. Germline CDR1 reads LGHDT; CDR2 reads YNNKEL (reference sequence). CDR3 coding DNA: TGTGCCAGCAGCCAAGTTATTAATGCGGGTTTGAATGGCTACACCTTC. It yields the protein CASSQVINAGLNGYTF.

This clone has a single count. This chain uses TRBV7-9 with TRBJ1-3, with a weak D call TRBD1 (5 bases). The CDR3 runs 15 residues. The germline V and J ends were trimmed by 5 bases and 0 bases, with 11 bases remaining between them. Germline V gene data show CDR1 as SEHNR and CDR2 as FQNEAQ (reference sequence). The CDR3 protein is CASSAVQDSGNTIYF. CDR3 sequence (DNA): TGTGCCAGCAGCGCCGTACAGGACTCTGGAAACACCATATATTTT.

The chain is built from TRBV10-2 and TRBJ2-7, with 10 bases fitting TRBD2. Germline values: CDR1 WSHSY, CDR2 SAAADI. The J segment lost 2 bases and the V segment lost 6 bases, leaving 1 base of the junction unmatched. The CDR3 has 13 residues. CDR3 sequence reads: CASSLAGAYEQYF. In DNA, the CDR3 is TGCGCCAGCAGCCTAGCGGGAGCCTACGAGCAGTACTTC.

The DNA of the CDR3 is TGTGCCAGCAGTTTAACAAGGGGAAAACTGTTTTTT. It yields the protein CASSLTRGKLFF. V usage is TRBV12-3 or TRBV12-4 and J usage is TRBJ1-4; D may be TRBD1 (5 bases). The CDR3 spans 12 residues. The germline V and J ends were trimmed by 2 bases and 10 bases, with 8 bases remaining between them.

The chain links TRBV5-1 to TRBJ2-3, with D tentatively TRBD2 (6 bases). Trimming cost V 0 bases and J 3 bases, with 11 bases left between them. Germline CDR1 SGHRS, CDR2 YFSETQ. CDR3 size: 15 residues. CDR3 bases: TGCGCCAGCAGCTTGGGCGGGGTAGGGACAGATACGCAGTATTTT. Translation gives CASSLGGVGTDTQYF.

The chain carries TRBV4-1 and TRBJ1-2, with D possibly matching TRBD1 (5 bases). V was trimmed by 5 bases and J by 2 bases, leaving 27 bases between them. The CDR3 sequence is 19 residues long. Germline assignment: CDR1 MGHRA and CDR2 YSYEKL. The CDR3 spells CASSNPPGVDNLKNYGYTF. The CDR3 DNA follows: TGCGCCAGCAGCAATCCACCGGGCGTGGACAACCTGAAAAACTATGGCTACACCTTC.

The genes are TRBV7-2 and TRBJ2-7, with TRBD2 matching 7 bases. The V segment lost 1 base and the J segment 2 bases; nucleotides outside the gene matches: 5. Per germline, CDR1 SGHTA and CDR2 FQGNSA. The CDR3 is made up of 15 amino acids. CDR3 sequence reads: CASSLGGRGAYEQYF. CDR3 in DNA: TGTGCCAGCAGCTTAGGTGGCCGGGGGGCCTACGAGCAGTACTTC.

The rearrangement links TRBV6-5 to TRBJ2-7, with D tentatively TRBD1 or TRBD2 (6 bases each). The ends were cut back, 6 bases at V and 0 bases at J, with 12 bases in the middle. Germline-derived CDR1 and CDR2 are MNHEY and SVGAGI. The CDR3 consists of 14 residues. The CDR3 region is CASRTGAHSYEQYF. The CDR3 nucleotides are TGTGCCAGCAGAACGGGGGCCCACTCCTACGAGCAGTACTTC.

The rearrangement uses TRBV6-5 and TRBJ1-2, with no clear D. The V gene's germline CDR1 is MNHEY and CDR2 SVGAGI. Trimming pared 5 bases from V and 8 bases from J, leaving 15 bases between. This CDR3 is 13 amino acids long. The CDR3 reads CASSPSPNRGYTF. In DNA form, the CDR3 reads TGTGCCAGCAGTCCAAGTCCCAACCGGGGCTACACCTTC.

This clone was detected only a few times. The chain combines TRBV30 with TRBJ1-3; D is ambiguous. The CDR3 extends over 15 amino acids. Germline-derived CDR1 and CDR2 are GTSNPN and SVGIG (reference sequence). Trimming stripped 0 bases from V and 0 bases from J, with 9 bases between. The CDR3 reads CAWSVSRSSGNTIYF. CDR3 DNA: TGTGCCTGGAGTGTCTCTAGGAGCTCTGGAAACACCATATATTTT.

J is TRBJ2-7 and V is TRBV5-1; D may be TRBD1 (6 bases). Germline values: CDR1 SGHRS, CDR2 YFSETQ. The CDR3 is 15 amino acids. V was shortened by 4 bases and J by 5 bases, with 19 bases between the two germline ends. The CDR3 here is CASSLGSGVTDEQYF. In DNA form, the CDR3 reads TGCGCCAGCAGCCTGGGTTCAGGGGTTACCGACGAGCAGTACTTC.

In this sample, this clone turned up a few times. V and J are TRBV7-9 and TRBJ2-2; the match to TRBD1 covers 7 bases. From germline, CDR1 is SEHNR and CDR2 FQNEAQ (reference sequence). CDR3 length: 13 residues. The trim removed 6 bases at V and 7 bases at J, leaving 5 bases unmatched. The CDR3 loop reads CASSTGAGGELFF. CDR3 nucleotides: TGTGCCAGCAGTACAGGGGCTGGCGGGGAGCTGTTTTTT.

The table lists this clone with a count of one. This chain uses TRBV6-5 with TRBJ2-7; D may correspond to TRBD1 or TRBD2 (5 bases each). The CDR3 runs 12 residues. Trimming cost V 6 bases and J 4 bases, with 10 bases left between them. Germline CDR1 reads MNHEY; CDR2 reads SVGAGI. The CDR3 reads CASSQWGYEQYF. CDR3 coding DNA: TGTGCCAGCAGCCAGTGGGGGTACGAGCAGTACTTC.

The table lists this clone with a count of one. The J gene is TRBJ2-7, the V gene TRBV6-5; 8 bases agree with TRBD2. The CDR3 runs to 15 residues. Germline-derived CDR1 and CDR2 are MNHEY and SVGAGI. V dropped 10 bases and J dropped 6; count of bases not matched to a gene: 17. CDR3 sequence reads: CATQVPGLDSREQYF. In nucleotides, the CDR3 is TGTGCCACCCAAGTACCGGGACTAGATAGTCGCGAGCAGTACTTC.

The V gene is TRBV27, the J gene TRBJ2-1, with a possible D match to TRBD1 (6 bases). V was cut by 2 bases and J by 2 bases, with 10 bases left in between. The CDR3 extends over 15 amino acids. Germline CDR1 reads MNHEY; CDR2 reads SMNVEV (reference sequence). CDR3 nucleotide sequence: TGTGCCAGCAGTTTACAGGGGTTCACCTACAATGAGCAGTTCTTC. Protein sequence: CASSLQGFTYNEQFF.

The rearrangement uses TRBV18 and TRBJ1-1, with TRBD1 matching over 7 bases. Germline-derived CDR1 and CDR2 are KGHSH and LQKENI. The junction had 6 bases not matched to a gene; V was cut back by 7 bases and J by 1 base. This CDR3 region has 14 residues. The CDR3 DNA reads TGTGCCAGCTTCCTAACAGGGGCGAACACTGAAGCTTTCTTT. As protein: CASFLTGANTEAFF.

By share of the sample, this clone is medium-sized (0.01 to 0.1%). The chain uses TRBV10-3 and TRBJ2-1, with D uncertain. Germline CDR1 ENHRY, CDR2 SYGVKD. V was cut by 0 bases and J by 0 bases, with 15 bases left in between. This CDR3 is built from 18 residues. CDR3: CAISESMNKAVSYNEQFF. The CDR3 DNA reads TGTGCCATCAGTGAGTCGATGAATAAGGCGGTCTCCTACAATGAGCAGTTCTTC.

This clone was observed a handful of times. This chain links TRBV10-3 with TRBJ2-1, with unresolved D. The CDR3 has 11 residues. Germline CDR1 and CDR2: ENHRY and SYGVKD. Trimming removed 3 bases at V and 10 bases at J, with 7 bases between. CDR3 sequence reads: CAISENSEQFF. The DNA of the CDR3 is TGTGCCATCAGTGAAAATTCCGAGCAGTTCTTC.